These 25 T cell receptor beta chains share one sample of origin, sequenced in a study of blood T cell repertoires in COVID-19. Profiled with immunoSEQ multiplex PCR; TCRdb holds only in-frame clones, not every one. The data contain some 150,000 clones, around nine tenths of them seen just once; the ten biggest clones take up about 1.6%. Sequencing input: peripheral blood. The receptor source for this set is a human donor in a cohort sampled during active COVID-19.

This sequence joins TRBV19 and TRBJ2-7, with 10 bases that match TRBD1. The trim removed 3 bases at V and 4 bases at J, leaving 6 bases unmatched. CDR3 length: 15 amino acids. CDR1 and CDR2 from the germline V gene are LNHDA and SQIVND (reference sequence). The CDR3 DNA sequence: TGTGCCAGTAGTATGCGGGACAGGGGAGGATACGAGCAGTACTTC. Translated, it gives CASSMRDRGGYEQYF.

The rearrangement uses TRBV10-3 and TRBJ2-1; TRBD2 agrees at 8 bases. V shed 3 bases, J shed 1 base, and the junction held 8 bases outside the gene matches. The CDR3 has 17 amino acids. Germline V gene data show CDR1 as ENHRY and CDR2 as SYGVKD. DNA for the CDR3: TGTGCCATCAGTGACCCGGGAGGGGAGGCGTCCTACAATGAGCAGTTCTTC. This gives the protein CAISDPGGEASYNEQFF.

The rearrangement links TRBV9 to TRBJ2-7; D is perhaps TRBD2 (6 bases). The germline V gene has CDR1 SGDLS and CDR2 YYNGEE. CDR3 length: 14 residues. Trimming cost V 3 bases and J 6 bases, with 16 bases left between them. This CDR3 reads CASSGTSYPIEQYF. In nucleotides, the CDR3 is TGTGCCAGCAGCGGTACTAGCTACCCCATCGAGCAGTACTTC.

The rearrangement uses TRBV6-5 and TRBJ2-5, with 8 bases fitting TRBD1. Germline V gene data show CDR1 as MNHEY and CDR2 as SVGAGI. The V segment lost 4 bases and the J segment 4 bases; nucleotides outside the gene matches: 5. This CDR3 contains 14 residues. The CDR3 DNA sequence: TGTGCCAGCAGTTCCCGGACAGGGCCAGAGACCCAGTACTTC. Amino acids: CASSSRTGPETQYF.

J is TRBJ2-5 and V is TRBV24-1; no firm D call. CDR3 length: 14 amino acids. Germline V CDR1 and CDR2: KGHDR, SFDVKD. V was trimmed by 0 bases and J by 1 base, leaving 5 bases between them. CDR3 in amino acids: CATSDLYFQETQYF. The CDR3 DNA reads TGTGCCACCAGTGATTTGTACTTCCAAGAGACCCAGTACTTC.

CDR3 region: CASSPPGGVAGELFF. For the CDR3, the DNA is TGTGCCAGCTCACCACCAGGGGGCGTCGCCGGGGAGCTGTTTTTT. The rearrangement uses TRBV18 and TRBJ2-2, with 7 bases aligning to TRBD1. The J segment lost 6 bases and the V segment lost 0 bases, leaving 4 bases of the junction unmatched. Per the germline V gene, CDR1 is KGHSH and CDR2 is LQKENI. CDR3 length: 15 residues. Together with reference TRBV18 and TRBJ2-2, the CDR3 gives the full variable domain: NAGVMQNPRHLVRRRGQEARLRCSPMKGHSHVYWYRQLPEEGLKFMVYLQKENIIDESGMPKERFSAEFPKEGPSILRIQQVVRGDSAAYFCASSPPGGVAGELFFGEGSRLTVL.

The chain links TRBV24-1 to TRBJ2-1; weak D call: TRBD2 (7 bases). V lost 12 bases to trimming and J lost 8 bases, with 31 bases between them. The CDR3 is made up of 17 amino acids. CDR1 is KGHDR and CDR2 is SFDVKD in the germline V gene. The CDR3 here is CAPGGGWGGAGGHEQFF. The CDR3 DNA sequence: TGTGCCCCCGGCGGAGGATGGGGGGGGGCCGGCGGGCATGAGCAGTTCTTC.

V is TRBV19 and J is TRBJ2-1, with a tentative D call TRBD2 (6 bases). V lost 5 bases and J lost 8, with 16 bases in between. CDR3 length: 14 amino acids. Germline V gene lookup returns CDR1 LNHDA and CDR2 SQIVND (reference sequence). The CDR3 protein is CASSYAGPIYEQFF. DNA of the CDR3: TGTGCCAGTAGTTACGCGGGGCCTATCTATGAGCAGTTCTTC.

The CDR3 DNA sequence: TGCGCCAGCAGCCCCCCCGGACAGGGATCCTACGAGCAGTACTTC. This gives the protein CASSPPGQGSYEQYF. The rearrangement links TRBV5-1 to TRBJ2-7, with TRBD1 matching over 8 bases. Germline CDR1 SGHRS, CDR2 YFSETQ. CDR3 length equals 15 residues. Trimming took 4 bases from V and 1 from J; bases not matched to a gene: 7. Using reference TRBV5-1 and TRBJ2-7 for the parts outside the CDR3, the full variable domain is KAGVTQTPRYLIKTRGQQVTLSCSPISGHRSVSWYQQTPGQGLQFLFEYFSETQRNKGNFPGRFSGRQFSNSRSEMNVSTLELGDSALYLCASSPPGQGSYEQYFGPGTRLTVT.

The V call is TRBV4-3, the J call TRBJ1-5, with TRBD1 as a possible D gene (6 bases). The germline V gene has CDR1 LGHNA and CDR2 YSLEER. V was cut by 6 bases and J by 4 bases, with 16 bases left in between. The CDR3 is made up of 15 amino acids. The CDR3 DNA sequence: TGCGCCAGCAGTCCAAGATTACAGGGAAATCAGCCCCAGCATTTT. Translation: CASSPRLQGNQPQHF.

This rearrangement joins TRBV27 to TRBJ2-5; TRBD2 might be the D (6 bases). The CDR3 runs 13 residues. The germline V and J ends were trimmed by 6 bases and 5 bases, with 13 bases remaining between them. CDR1 MNHEY and CDR2 SMNVEV come from the germline V gene (reference sequence). CDR3 nucleotides: TGTGCCAGCAGCTCCCCGCGGGGTGAGACCCAGTACTTC. This gives the protein CASSSPRGETQYF.

The chain joins TRBV3-1 (or the pseudogene TRBV3-2) to TRBJ2-2; 8 bases line up with TRBD1. CDR3 length equals 15 residues. Germline CDR1 reads LGHDT; CDR2 reads YNNKEL (reference sequence). J was trimmed by 6 bases and V by 4 bases; bases with no gene match: 7. DNA of the CDR3: TGTGCCAGCAGCCCGGCAGGGGGCCCCGCCGGGGAGCTGTTTTTT. Its protein is CASSPAGGPAGELFF.

The chain links TRBV5-6 to TRBJ2-1, with D maybe TRBD1 (5 bases). Trimming left V 2 bases short and J 12 bases short, with 15 bases between. This CDR3 region has 13 residues. The germline V gene has CDR1 SGHDT and CDR2 YYEEEE. The CDR3: CASSFSGSPGQFF. Written as DNA, the CDR3 is TGTGCCAGCAGCTTTTCAGGGTCCCCCGGGCAGTTCTTC.

The count of this clone is one. The chain carries TRBV27 and TRBJ2-7, with 7 bases identical to TRBD1. From germline, CDR1 is MNHEY and CDR2 SMNVEV (reference sequence). Trimming at V came to 4 bases and at J to 2 bases, leaving 5 bases not matched to a gene. CDR3 size: 14 residues. The CDR3 here is CASSSGTATYEQYF. As DNA, the CDR3 is TGTGCCAGCAGTTCCGGGACAGCCACCTACGAGCAGTACTTC.

The J gene is TRBJ1-1, the V gene TRBV2; 8 nucleotides line up with TRBD1. This CDR3 region has 14 residues. CDR1 and CDR2 from the germline V gene are SNHLY and FYNNEI. J gave up 5 bases and V 3 bases, and 5 bases lay outside the gene matches. In DNA, the CDR3 is TGTGCCAGCAGTGACAGGGGGCCCTTTACTGAAGCTTTCTTT. It translates to CASSDRGPFTEAFF.

This chain uses TRBV6-5 with TRBJ2-2, with a weak D call TRBD1 (5 bases). Germline CDR1 reads MNHEY; CDR2 reads SVGAGI. The CDR3 sequence is 15 residues long. V lost 2 bases and J lost 1, with 8 bases in between. The CDR3 coding sequence is TGTGCCAGCAGTTACCAGGGTGGGAACACCGGGGAGCTGTTTTTT. Translation: CASSYQGGNTGELFF.

The V and J genes are TRBV5-4 and TRBJ1-2; 7 positions agree with TRBD1. The germline V gene has CDR1 SGHNT and CDR2 YYREEE (reference sequence). V lost 4 bases and J lost 1; bases outside the gene matches: 4. The CDR3 runs to 14 residues. The CDR3 spells CASSEGQYNYGYTF. Here the CDR3 DNA reads TGTGCCAGCAGCGAGGGACAGTATAACTATGGCTACACCTTC.

This chain uses TRBV5-1 with TRBJ1-3, with 8 bases aligning to TRBD1. This CDR3 spans 20 amino acids. The germline V gene has CDR1 SGHRS and CDR2 YFSETQ. The trim removed 3 bases at V and 2 bases at J, leaving 19 bases unmatched. For the CDR3, the DNA is TGCGCCAGCAGCTATGAGGGCACAACTAGACAGGGGATTGCTGGAAACACCATATATTTT. It encodes CASSYEGTTRQGIAGNTIYF.

V gene TRBV6-4 combines with J gene TRBJ1-5, with a weak D call TRBD1 (6 bases). This CDR3 contains 13 residues. CDR1 and CDR2 from the germline V gene are MRHNA and SNTAGT. Trimming took off 3 bases at V and 3 bases at J, with 6 bases between the two ends. As DNA, the CDR3 is TGTGCCAGCAGTGAGGGGGCCAATCAGCCCCAGCATTTT. Its protein is CASSEGANQPQHF.

V and J are TRBV18 and TRBJ1-2; 7 nucleotides agree with TRBD1. Trimming removed 3 bases from V and 8 bases from J; junction bases left unmatched: 6. Germline lookup yields CDR1 KGHSH and CDR2 LQKENI. CDR3 length equals 13 residues. The CDR3 sequence is CASSPGTARGYTF. The DNA of the CDR3 is TGTGCCAGCTCACCCGGGACAGCGCGGGGCTACACCTTC.

The chain employs TRBV15 and TRBJ2-5; TRBD1 is a possible D gene (6 bases). The CDR3 loop spans 13 amino acids. Germline loops: CDR1 LNHNV, CDR2 YYDKDF (reference sequence). Trimming pared 1 base from V and 4 bases from J, leaving 7 bases between. The CDR3 nucleotides are TGTGCCACCAGCAGAGGAGGGGGAGAGACCCAGTACTTC. It is translated as CATSRGGGETQYF.

The DNA of the CDR3 is TGTGCCAGCAGCACCCAACAGGGGACCGGCTACACCTTC. It is translated as CASSTQQGTGYTF. The chain joins TRBV9 to TRBJ1-2, with 7 nucleotides matching TRBD1. This CDR3 has 13 residues. Per germline, CDR1 SGDLS and CDR2 YYNGEE. Trimming took 4 bases from V and 8 from J; bases not matched to a gene: 8.

This clone was observed once. This chain uses TRBV14 with TRBJ1-2; D remains ambiguous. Between the trimmed V and J ends, which lost 3 bases and 0 bases, there was a span of 5 bases. The CDR3 runs 13 residues. Looked up from germline, CDR1 is SGHDN and CDR2 is FVKESK. The CDR3, as DNA: TGTGCCAGCAGCCAGTCAGCTAACTATGGCTACACCTTC. Translation gives CASSQSANYGYTF.

This chain connects TRBV20-1 to TRBJ1-1; no clear D. The V gene lost 8 bases and the J gene lost 8 bases, with 6 bases spanning the gap. This CDR3 has 8 residues. Germline lookup yields CDR1 DFQATT and CDR2 SNEGSKA (reference sequence). The CDR3: CSPIEAFF. CDR3 DNA sequence: TGCAGTCCCATCGAAGCTTTCTTT.

The chain joins TRBV4-1 to TRBJ1-1, with 8 bases matching TRBD1. Germline CDR1 and CDR2: MGHRA and YSYEKL. Losses at the gene ends were 1 base for V and 0 bases for J; bases not matched to a gene: 1. The CDR3 loop spans 15 amino acids. CDR3 nucleotides: TGCGCCAGCAGCCAAGTACAGGGGGTGAACACTGAAGCTTTCTTT. Protein: CASSQVQGVNTEAFF.